This T cell receptor beta chain was recorded in a study of a mutant IDH1 vaccine in newly diagnosed glioma. The CDR3 sequence is 15 residues long. Germline assignment: CDR1 SGHDT and CDR2 YYEEEE. With 3 bases removed from V and 7 bases from J, the gap between germline ends came to 20 bases. Time point reported: week 5, during vaccination. The content of each vaccine dose was 300 ug of mutant IDH1 20-mer peptide, and topical imiquimod accompanied it. A note on this clone: Its target is unknown.

Clones were read by immunoSEQ multiplex PCR, and TCRdb kept only the in-frame ones, dropping some. The sample includes 30,000 to 45,000 clones, 70% to 80% seen only once; the top ten take around 5.5%. The rearrangement joins TRBV5-6 to TRBJ2-7; a possible D gene is TRBD1 (6 bases). The source of this sequence is a man in his forties with glioma. The starting material was PBMCs, obtained from a glioma patient whose treatment included an IDH1 peptide vaccine. Written as DNA, the CDR3 is TGTGCCAGCAGCTGGCGTAGAGGGGGATTGGGTGAGCAGTACTTC. Protein product: CASSWRRGGLGEQYF.